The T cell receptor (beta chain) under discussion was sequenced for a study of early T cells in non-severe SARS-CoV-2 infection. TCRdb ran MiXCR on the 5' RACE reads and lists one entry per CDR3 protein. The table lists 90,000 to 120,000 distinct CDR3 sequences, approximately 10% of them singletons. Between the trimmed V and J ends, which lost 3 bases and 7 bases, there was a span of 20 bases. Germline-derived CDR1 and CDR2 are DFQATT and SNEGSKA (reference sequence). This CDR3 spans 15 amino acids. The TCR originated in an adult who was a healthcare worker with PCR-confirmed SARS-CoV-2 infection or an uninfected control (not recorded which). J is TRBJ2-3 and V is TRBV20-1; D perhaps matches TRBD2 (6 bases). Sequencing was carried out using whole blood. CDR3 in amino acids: CSASPGREFRNTQYF. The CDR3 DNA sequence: TGCAGTGCTAGTCCCGGCCGGGAGTTTCGTAATACGCAGTATTTT.